The rows below give T cell receptor beta chains drawn from one sample of a study of beta chain features in type 1 diabetes. The repertoire was sequenced with immunoSEQ multiplex PCR; TCRdb's copy has only in-frame clones and lacks some. The sample lists hundreds of thousands of clones, around 15% seen once, with less than 0.04% in the top ten. The sample comprised naive CD4+ T cells from blood. The source of these receptors is a man younger than 30 with type 1 diabetes. Both conserved end residues are part of each CDR3. The order of the fields is J gene, V gene, CDR3 protein.

>TRBJ2-5|TRBV2
CASSEMGHETQYF
>TRBJ2-7|TRBV4-3
CASSQEGSNEQYF
>TRBJ1-5|TRBV27
CASSPWTGNQPQHF
>TRBJ1-5|TRBV7-2
CASSTADQPQHF
>TRBJ2-5|TRBV30
CAWGYIGETQYF
>TRBJ2-7|TRBV30
CACSSRSGEQYF
>TRBJ2-3|TRBV7-9
CASSLARGRGTDTQYF
>TRBJ2-5|TRBV7-9
CAWGEETQYF
>TRBJ1-6|TRBV28
CASSSLSVNSPLHF
>TRBJ1-1|TRBV28
CAIMDSNTEAFF
>TRBJ2-1|TRBV6-5
CAIRRVYNEQFF
>TRBJ1-1|TRBV30
CAWSVGRSTEAFF
>TRBJ1-4|TRBV2
CASKASGFGTNEKLFF
>TRBJ2-7|TRBV4-1
CASSQGQGILSYEQYF
>TRBJ1-1|TRBV7-9
CASRRQGDTEAFF
>TRBJ1-1|TRBV30
CAWSRGGNTEAFF
>TRBJ1-2|TRBV10-3
CAISESRTGGLGTYGYTF
>TRBJ2-3|TRBV5-1
CASQTTHTDTQYF
>TRBJ1-5|TRBV6-7
CASTEGADLCYSNQPQHF
>TRBJ2-5|TRBV9
CASNRQGQETQYF
>TRBJ1-5|TRBV6-1
CASREGGQPQHF
>TRBJ2-7|TRBV13
CASSLGGLTYEQYF
>TRBJ2-1|TRBV7-3
CASSLDRDNEQFF
>TRBJ1-5|TRBV7-2
CASSLQGLGQPQHF
>TRBJ1-1|TRBV7-2
CASSLAGANTEAFF
>TRBJ1-2|TRBV29-1
CSVEDRGVDYGYTF
>TRBJ2-5|TRBV10-3
CAIGEGRDQETQYF
>TRBJ2-1|TRBV15
CATSRDRLAGEQFF
>TRBJ2-5|TRBV11-2
CASSLAQAQETQYF
>TRBJ2-5|TRBV7-9
CASHTRLAGDFGGETQYF
>TRBJ2-7|TRBV28
CAGGGSYEQYF
>TRBJ1-2|TRBV5-4
CASSPLQEPGYGYTF
>TRBJ2-5|TRBV6-5
CASSYSRAGKKETQYF
>TRBJ2-1|TRBV19
CATGTSGIRGEQFF
>TRBJ2-7|TRBV5-1
CASSSQGSYEQYF
>TRBJ2-1|TRBV7-2
CASSSLGVAVNEQFF
>TRBJ2-3|TRBV5-6
CASSLRQGPWGTDTQYF
>TRBJ2-3|TRBV19
CASSIGMSSTDTQYF
>TRBJ2-7|TRBV19
CASRDRTSGRAGGYEQYF
>TRBJ2-7|TRBV9
CASSVGSLASYEQYF
>TRBJ1-2|TRBV5-6
CASSLDVRTNYGYTF
>TRBJ2-5|TRBV5-4
CASSSPTGSQETQYF
>TRBJ1-1|TRBV6-5
CASSYHIGVNTEAFF
>TRBJ1-1|TRBV18
CASSPNSVEYTEAFF
>TRBJ1-1|TRBV18
CASSRTGTRNTEAFF
>TRBJ2-7|TRBV29-1
CSASTGTEAYEQYF
>TRBJ2-3|TRBV28
CASSLVDTQYF
>TRBJ2-1|TRBV30
CAAEVSAYNEQFF
>TRBJ2-3|TRBV5-1
CASSSRGRQGTDTQYF
>TRBJ2-3|TRBV7-2
CASSLYQKADTQYF
>TRBJ2-4|TRBV7-2
CASRPQNTNKNIQYF
>TRBJ1-2|TRBV7-9
CASSLGAGYSYTF
>TRBJ2-1|TRBV6-5
CASSYSLQGAGEQFF
>TRBJ2-2|TRBV7-9
CASSSLRGAGELFF
>TRBJ1-5|TRBV2
CASTPEGGEQPQHF
>TRBJ2-7|TRBV18
CASSQEVEQYF
>TRBJ1-2|TRBV10-3
CAISGATNYGYTF
>TRBJ2-7|TRBV5-1
CASGVAGPAYEQYF